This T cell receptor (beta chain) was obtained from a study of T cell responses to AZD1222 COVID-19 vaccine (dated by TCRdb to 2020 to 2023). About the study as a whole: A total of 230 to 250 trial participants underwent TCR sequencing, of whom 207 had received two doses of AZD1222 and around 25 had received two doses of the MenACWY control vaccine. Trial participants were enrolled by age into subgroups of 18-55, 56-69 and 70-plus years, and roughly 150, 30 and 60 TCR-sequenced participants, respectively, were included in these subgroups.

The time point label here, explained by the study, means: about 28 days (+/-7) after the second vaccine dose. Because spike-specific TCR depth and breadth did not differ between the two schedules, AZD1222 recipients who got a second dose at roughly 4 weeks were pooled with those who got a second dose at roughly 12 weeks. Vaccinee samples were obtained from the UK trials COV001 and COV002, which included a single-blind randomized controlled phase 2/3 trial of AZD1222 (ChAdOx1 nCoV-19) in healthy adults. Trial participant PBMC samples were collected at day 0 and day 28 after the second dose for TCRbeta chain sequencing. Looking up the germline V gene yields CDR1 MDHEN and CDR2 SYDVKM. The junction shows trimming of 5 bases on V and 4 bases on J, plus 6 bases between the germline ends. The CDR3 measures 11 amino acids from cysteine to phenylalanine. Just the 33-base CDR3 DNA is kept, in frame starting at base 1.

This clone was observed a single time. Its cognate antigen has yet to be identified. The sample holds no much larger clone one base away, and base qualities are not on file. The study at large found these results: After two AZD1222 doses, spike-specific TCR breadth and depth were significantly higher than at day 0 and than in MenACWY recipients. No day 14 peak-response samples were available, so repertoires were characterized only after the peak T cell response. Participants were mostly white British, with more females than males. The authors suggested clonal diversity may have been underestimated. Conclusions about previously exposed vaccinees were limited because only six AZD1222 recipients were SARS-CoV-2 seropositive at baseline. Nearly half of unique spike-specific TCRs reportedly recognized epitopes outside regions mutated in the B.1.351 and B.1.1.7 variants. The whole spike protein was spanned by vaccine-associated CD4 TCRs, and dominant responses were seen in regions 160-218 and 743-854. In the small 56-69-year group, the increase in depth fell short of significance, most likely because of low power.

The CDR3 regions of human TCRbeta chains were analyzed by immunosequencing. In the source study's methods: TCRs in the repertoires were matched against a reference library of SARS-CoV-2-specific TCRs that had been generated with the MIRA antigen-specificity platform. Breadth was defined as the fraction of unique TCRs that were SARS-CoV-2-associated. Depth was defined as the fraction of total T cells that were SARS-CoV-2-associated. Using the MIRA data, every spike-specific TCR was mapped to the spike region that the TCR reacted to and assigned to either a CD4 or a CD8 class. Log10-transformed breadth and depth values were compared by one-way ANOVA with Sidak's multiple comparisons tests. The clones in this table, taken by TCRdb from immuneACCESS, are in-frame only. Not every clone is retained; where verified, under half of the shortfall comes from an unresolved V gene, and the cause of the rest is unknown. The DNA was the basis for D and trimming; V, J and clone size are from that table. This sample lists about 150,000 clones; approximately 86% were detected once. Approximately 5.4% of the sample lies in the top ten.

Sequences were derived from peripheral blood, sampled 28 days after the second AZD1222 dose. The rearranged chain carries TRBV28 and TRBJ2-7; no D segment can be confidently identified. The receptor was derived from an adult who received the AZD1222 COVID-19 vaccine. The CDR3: CASSDRYEQYF. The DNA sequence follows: TGTGCCAGCAGTGACCGGTACGAGCAGTACTTC.